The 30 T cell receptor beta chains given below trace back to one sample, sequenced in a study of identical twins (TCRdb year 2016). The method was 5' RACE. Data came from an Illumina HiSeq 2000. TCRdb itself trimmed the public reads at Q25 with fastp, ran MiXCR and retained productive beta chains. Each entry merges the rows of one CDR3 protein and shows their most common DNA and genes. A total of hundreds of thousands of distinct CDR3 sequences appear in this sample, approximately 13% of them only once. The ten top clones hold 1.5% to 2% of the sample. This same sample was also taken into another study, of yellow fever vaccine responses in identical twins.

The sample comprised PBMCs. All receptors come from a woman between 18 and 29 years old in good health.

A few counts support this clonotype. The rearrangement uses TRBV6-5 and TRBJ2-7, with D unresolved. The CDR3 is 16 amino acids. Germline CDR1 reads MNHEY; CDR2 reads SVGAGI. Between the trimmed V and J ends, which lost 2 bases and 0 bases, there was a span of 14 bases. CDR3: CASSYPQEHLSYEQYV. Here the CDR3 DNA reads TGTGCCAGCAGTTACCCCCAGGAGCACCTCTCCTACGAGCAGTACGTC.

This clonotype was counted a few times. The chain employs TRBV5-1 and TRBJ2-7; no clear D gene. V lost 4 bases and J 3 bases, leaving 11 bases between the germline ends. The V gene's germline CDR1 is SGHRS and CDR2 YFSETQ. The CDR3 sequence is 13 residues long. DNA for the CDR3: TGCGCCAGCAGCCATAGCTCCCGCTACGAGCAGTACTTC. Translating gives CASSHSSRYEQYF.

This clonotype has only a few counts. CDR3 sequence: CASSLYSRTPYEQYF. CDR3 bases: TGCGCCAGCAGCCTCTATTCCAGGACCCCCTACGAGCAGTACTTC. The chain employs TRBV4-1 and TRBJ2-7, with D hard to call. The CDR3 has 15 residues. Germline CDR1 and CDR2: MGHRA and YSYEKL. V lost 4 bases and J 2 bases, leaving 15 bases between the germline ends.

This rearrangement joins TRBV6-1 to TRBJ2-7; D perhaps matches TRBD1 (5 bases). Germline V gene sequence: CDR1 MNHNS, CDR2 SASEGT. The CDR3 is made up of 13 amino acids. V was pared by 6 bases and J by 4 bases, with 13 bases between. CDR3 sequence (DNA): TGTGCCAGCAGATCTGGGGCGGCTTACGAGCAGTACGTC. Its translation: CASRSGAAYEQYV.

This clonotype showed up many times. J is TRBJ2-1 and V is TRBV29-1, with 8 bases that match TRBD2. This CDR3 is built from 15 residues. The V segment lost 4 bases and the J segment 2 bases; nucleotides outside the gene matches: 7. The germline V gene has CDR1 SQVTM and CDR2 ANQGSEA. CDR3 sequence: CSVVQREKAYNEQFF. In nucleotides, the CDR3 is TGCAGCGTTGTCCAGCGGGAGAAGGCCTACAATGAGCAGTTCTTC.

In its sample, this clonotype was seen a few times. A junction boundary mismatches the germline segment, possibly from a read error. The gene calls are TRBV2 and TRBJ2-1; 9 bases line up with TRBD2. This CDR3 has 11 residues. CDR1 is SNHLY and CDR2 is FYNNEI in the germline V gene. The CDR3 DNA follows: TGTGCCAGCAGTGACCGGGGACTAGCTACCTTC. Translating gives CASSDRGLATF. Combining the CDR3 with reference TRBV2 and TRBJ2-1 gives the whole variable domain EPEVTQTPSHQVTQMGQEVILRCVPISNHLYFYWYRQILGQKVEFLVSFYNNEISEKSEIFDDQFSVERPDGSNFTLKIRSTKLEDSAMYFCASSDRGLATFGPGTRLTVL.

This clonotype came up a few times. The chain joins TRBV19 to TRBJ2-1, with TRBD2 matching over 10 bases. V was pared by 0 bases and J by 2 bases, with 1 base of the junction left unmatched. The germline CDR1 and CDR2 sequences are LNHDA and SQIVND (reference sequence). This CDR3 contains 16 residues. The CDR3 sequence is CASSIDLAGAYNEQFF. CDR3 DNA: TGTGCCAGTAGTATAGATCTAGCGGGAGCCTACAATGAGCAGTTCTTC.

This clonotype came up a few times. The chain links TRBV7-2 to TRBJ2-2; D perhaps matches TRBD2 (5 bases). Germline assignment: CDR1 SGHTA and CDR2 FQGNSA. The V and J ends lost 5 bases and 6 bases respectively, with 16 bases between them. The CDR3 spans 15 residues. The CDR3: CASSGHQRTPGELFF. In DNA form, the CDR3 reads TGTGCCAGCAGCGGGCACCAGCGGACCCCCGGGGAGCTGTTTTTT.

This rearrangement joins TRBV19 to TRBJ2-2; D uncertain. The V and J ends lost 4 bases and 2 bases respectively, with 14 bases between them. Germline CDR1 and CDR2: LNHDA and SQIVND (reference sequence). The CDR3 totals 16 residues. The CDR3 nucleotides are TGTGCCAGTAGTAAGTGGGCTACTTTCAACACCGGGGAGCTGTTTTTT. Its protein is CASSKWATFNTGELFF. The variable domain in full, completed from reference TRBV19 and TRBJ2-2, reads DGGITQSPKYLFRKEGQNVTLSCEQNLNHDAMYWYRQDPGQGLRLIYYSQIVNDFQKGDIAEGYSVSREKKESFPLTVTSAQKNPTAFYLCASSKWATFNTGELFFGEGSRLTVL.

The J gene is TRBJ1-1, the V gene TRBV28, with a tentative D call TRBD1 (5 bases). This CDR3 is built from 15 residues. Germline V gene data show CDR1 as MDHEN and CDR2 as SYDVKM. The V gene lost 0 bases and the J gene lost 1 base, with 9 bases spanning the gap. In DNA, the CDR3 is TGTGCCAGCAGTTTATGGAGGGGAAGGAACACTGAAGCTTTCTTT. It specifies CASSLWRGRNTEAFF.

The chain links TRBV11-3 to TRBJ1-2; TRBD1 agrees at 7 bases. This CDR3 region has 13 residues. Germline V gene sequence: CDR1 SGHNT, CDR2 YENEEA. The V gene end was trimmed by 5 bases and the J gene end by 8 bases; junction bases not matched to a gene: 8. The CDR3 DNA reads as TGTGCCAGCAGCCACGGACAGGATGAGGGCTACACCTTC. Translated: CASSHGQDEGYTF.

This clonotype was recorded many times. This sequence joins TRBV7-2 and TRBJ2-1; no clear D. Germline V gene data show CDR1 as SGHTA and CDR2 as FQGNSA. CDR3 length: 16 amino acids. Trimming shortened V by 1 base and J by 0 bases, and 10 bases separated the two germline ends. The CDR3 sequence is CASSLVSSSSYNEQFF. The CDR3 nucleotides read TGTGCCAGCAGCTTAGTCTCATCGAGCTCCTACAATGAGCAGTTCTTC.

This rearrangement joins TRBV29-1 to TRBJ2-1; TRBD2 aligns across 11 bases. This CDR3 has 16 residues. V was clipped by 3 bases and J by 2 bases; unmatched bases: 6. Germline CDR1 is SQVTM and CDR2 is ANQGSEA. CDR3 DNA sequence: TGCAGCGTTGAGGGACTAGCGGACCGAACCTACAATGAGCAGTTCTTC. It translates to CSVEGLADRTYNEQFF.

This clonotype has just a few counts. The CDR3: CASSPASLGTGELFF. The DNA for the CDR3 is TGTGCCAGCAGCCCAGCGAGTTTAGGGACCGGGGAGCTGTTTTTT. The gene calls are TRBV4-2 and TRBJ2-2; the D is unclear. Germline assignment: CDR1 LGHNA and CDR2 YNFKEQ. This CDR3 spans 15 amino acids. The V end lost 4 bases, the J end lost 5 bases, and 14 bases lay between the germline ends.

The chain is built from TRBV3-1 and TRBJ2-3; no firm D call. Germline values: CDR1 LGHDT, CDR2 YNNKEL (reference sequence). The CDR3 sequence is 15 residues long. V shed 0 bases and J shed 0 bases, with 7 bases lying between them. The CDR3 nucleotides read TGTGCCAGCAGCCAAGATCCAGCTAGCACAGATACGCAGTATTTT. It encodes CASSQDPASTDTQYF.

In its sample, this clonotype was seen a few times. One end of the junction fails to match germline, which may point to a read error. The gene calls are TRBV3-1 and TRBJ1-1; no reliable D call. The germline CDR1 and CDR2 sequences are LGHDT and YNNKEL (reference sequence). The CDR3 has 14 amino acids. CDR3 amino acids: CASSQELRVSEVFF. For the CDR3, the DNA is TGTGCCAGCAGCCAAGAGTTGAGGGTTTCGGAAGTTTTCTTT.

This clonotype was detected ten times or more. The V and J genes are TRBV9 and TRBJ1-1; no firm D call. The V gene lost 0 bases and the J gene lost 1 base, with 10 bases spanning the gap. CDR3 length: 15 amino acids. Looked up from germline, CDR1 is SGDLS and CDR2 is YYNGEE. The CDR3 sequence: CASSVESRQNTEAFF. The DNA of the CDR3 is TGTGCCAGCAGCGTAGAAAGTCGGCAGAACACTGAAGCTTTCTTT.

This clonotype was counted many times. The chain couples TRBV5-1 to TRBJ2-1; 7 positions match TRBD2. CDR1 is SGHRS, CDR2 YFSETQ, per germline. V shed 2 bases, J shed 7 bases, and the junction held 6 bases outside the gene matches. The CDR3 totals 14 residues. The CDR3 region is CASSFEGGRNEQFF. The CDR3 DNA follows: TGCGCCAGCAGCTTCGAGGGAGGGCGAAATGAGCAGTTCTTC.

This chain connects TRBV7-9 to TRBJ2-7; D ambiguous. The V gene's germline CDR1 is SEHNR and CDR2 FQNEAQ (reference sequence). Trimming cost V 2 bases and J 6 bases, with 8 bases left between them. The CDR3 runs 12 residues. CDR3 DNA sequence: TGTGCCAGCAGCTTATGGGGATCCGAGCAGTACGTC. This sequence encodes CASSLWGSEQYV.

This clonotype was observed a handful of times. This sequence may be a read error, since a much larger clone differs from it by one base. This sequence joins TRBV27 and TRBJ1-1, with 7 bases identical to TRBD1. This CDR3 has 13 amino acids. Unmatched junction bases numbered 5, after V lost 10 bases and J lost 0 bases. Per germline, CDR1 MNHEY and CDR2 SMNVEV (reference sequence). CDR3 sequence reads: CATRGQLNTEAFF. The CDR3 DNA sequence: TGTGCCACCAGGGGACAGCTGAACACTGAAGCTTTCTTT.

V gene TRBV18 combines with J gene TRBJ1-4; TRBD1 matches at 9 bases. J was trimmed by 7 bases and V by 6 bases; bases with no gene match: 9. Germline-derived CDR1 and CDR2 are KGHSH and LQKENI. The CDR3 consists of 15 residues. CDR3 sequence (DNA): TGTGCCAGCTCCCCTGAGACAGGGGGGGGTGAAAAACTGTTTTTT. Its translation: CASSPETGGGEKLFF.

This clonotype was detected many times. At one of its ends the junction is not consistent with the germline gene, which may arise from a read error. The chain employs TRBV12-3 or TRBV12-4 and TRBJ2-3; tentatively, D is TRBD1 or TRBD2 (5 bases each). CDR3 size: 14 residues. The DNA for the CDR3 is TGCGCCAGCAGCTTGGGACGGAGCACAGATACGCAGTATTTT. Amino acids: CASSLGRSTDTQYF.

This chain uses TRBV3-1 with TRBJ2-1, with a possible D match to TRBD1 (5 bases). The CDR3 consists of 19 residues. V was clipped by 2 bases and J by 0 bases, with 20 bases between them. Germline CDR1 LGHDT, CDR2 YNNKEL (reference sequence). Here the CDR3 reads CASSQRIVGLQGSYNEQFF. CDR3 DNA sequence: TGTGCCAGCAGCCAACGCATTGTAGGTTTGCAGGGCTCCTACAATGAGCAGTTCTTC.

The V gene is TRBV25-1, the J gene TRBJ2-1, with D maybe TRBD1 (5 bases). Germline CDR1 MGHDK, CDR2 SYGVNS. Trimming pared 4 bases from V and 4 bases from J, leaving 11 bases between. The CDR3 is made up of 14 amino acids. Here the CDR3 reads CASSADRLYNEQFF. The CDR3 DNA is TGTGCCAGCAGTGCCGACAGATTGTACAATGAGCAGTTCTTC.

CDR3: CASRRDGGNTIYF. The CDR3 DNA sequence: TGTGCCAGCAGACGGGACGGCGGAAACACCATATATTTT. The chain links TRBV27 to TRBJ1-3; possible D gene TRBD1, 5 bases. The V end was cut by 6 bases, the J end by 4 bases, with 10 bases between. Germline-derived CDR1 and CDR2 are MNHEY and SMNVEV (reference sequence). The CDR3 is made up of 13 amino acids.

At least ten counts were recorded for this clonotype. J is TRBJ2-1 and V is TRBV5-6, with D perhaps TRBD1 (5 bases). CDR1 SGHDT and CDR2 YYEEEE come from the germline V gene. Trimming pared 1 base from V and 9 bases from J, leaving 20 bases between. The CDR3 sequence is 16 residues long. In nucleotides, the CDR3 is TGTGCCAGCAGCTTGAGGGCGGACAACTCACCCAGTGAGCAGTTCTTC. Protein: CASSLRADNSPSEQFF.

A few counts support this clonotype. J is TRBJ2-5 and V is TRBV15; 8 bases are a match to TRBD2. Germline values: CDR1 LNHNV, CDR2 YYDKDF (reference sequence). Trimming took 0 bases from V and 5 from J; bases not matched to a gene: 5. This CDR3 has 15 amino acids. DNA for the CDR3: TGTGCCACCAGCAGAGATAGCGGGGCCGTTGAGACCCAGTACTTC. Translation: CATSRDSGAVETQYF. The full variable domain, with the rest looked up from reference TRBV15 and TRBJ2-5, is DAMVIQNPRYQVTQFGKPVTLSCSQTLNHNVMYWYQQKSSQAPKLLFHYYDKDFNNEADTPDNFQSRRPNTSFCFLDIRSPGLGDTAMYLCATSRDSGAVETQYFGPGTRLLVL.

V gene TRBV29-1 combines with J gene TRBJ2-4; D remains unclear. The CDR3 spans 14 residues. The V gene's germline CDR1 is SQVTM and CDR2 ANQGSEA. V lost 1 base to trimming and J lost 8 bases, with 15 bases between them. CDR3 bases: TGCAGCGTTGAAGGGTGGAATGGGGTGGACATTCAGTACTTC. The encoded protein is CSVEGWNGVDIQYF.

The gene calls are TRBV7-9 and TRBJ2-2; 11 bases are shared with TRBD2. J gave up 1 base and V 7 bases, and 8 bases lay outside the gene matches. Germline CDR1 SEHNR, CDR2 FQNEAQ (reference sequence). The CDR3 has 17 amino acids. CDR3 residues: CASITIGTSGNTGELFF. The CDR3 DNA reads TGTGCCAGCATCACAATTGGGACTAGCGGGAACACCGGGGAGCTGTTTTTT.

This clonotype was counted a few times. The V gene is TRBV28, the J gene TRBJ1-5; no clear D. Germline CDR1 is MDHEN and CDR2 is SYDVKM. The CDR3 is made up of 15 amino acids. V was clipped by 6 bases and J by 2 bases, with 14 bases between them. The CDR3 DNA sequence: TGTGCCAGCAGACCAGTGGTGGTCGGCAATCAGCCCCAGCATTTT. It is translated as CASRPVVVGNQPQHF.